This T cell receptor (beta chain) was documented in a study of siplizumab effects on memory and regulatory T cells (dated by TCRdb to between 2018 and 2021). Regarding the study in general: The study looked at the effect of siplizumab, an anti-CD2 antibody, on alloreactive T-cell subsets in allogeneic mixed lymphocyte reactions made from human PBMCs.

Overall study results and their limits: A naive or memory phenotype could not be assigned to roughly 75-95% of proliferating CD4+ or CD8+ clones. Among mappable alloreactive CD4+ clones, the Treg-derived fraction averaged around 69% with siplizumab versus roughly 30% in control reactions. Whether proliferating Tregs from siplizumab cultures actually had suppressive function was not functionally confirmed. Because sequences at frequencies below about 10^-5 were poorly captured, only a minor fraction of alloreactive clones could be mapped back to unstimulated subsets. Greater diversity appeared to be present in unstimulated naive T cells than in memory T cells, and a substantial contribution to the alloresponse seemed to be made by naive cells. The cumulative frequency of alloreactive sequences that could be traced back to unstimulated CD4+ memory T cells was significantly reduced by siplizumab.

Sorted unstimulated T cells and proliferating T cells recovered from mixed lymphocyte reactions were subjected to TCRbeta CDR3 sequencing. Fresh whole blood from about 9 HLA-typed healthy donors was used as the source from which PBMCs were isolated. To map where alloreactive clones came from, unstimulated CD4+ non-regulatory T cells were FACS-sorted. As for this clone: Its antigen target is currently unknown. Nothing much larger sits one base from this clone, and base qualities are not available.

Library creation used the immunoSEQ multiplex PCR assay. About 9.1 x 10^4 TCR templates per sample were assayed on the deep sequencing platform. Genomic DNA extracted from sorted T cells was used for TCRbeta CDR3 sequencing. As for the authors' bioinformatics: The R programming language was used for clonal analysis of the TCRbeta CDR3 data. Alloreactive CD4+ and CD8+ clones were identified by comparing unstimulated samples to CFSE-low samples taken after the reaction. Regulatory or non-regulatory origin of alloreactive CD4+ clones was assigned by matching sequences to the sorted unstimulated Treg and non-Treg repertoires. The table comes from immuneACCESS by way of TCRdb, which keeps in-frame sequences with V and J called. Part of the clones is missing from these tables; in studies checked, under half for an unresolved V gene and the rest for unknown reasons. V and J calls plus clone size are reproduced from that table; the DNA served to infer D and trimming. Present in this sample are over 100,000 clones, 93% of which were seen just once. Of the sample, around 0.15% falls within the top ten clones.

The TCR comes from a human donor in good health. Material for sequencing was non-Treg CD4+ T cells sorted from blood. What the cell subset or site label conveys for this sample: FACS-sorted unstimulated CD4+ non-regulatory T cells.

The CDR3 reads CASEGPYNYGYTF. The DNA is TGTGCCAGCGAGGGACCTTACAACTATGGCTACACCTTC. Here the chain combines TRBV25-1 and TRBJ1-2; perhaps TRBD1 is the D gene, with 5 bases matching. The CDR1 and CDR2 encoded by the germline V gene are MGHDK and SYGVNS. The CDR3 starts with the cysteine, ends with the phenylalanine, and has 13 residues. CDR3 DNA only is kept here, 39 bases in frame from base 1. Trimming at the junction amounts to 8 bases on V and 2 bases on J, and the germline ends lie 12 bases apart.